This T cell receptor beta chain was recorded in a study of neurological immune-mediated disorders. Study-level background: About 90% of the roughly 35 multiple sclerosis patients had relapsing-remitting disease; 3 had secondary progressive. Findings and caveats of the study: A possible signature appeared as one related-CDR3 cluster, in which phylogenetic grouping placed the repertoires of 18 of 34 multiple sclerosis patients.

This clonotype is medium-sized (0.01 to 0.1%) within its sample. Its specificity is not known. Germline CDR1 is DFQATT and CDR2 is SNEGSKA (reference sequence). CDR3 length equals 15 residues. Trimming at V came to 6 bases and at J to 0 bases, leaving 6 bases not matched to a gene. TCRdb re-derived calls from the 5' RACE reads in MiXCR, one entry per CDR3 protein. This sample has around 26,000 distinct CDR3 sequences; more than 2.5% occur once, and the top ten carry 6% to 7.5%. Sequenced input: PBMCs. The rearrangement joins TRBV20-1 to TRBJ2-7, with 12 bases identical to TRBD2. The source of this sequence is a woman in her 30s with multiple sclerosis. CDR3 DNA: TGCAGTGCAGTCCCTAGCGGGAGGGCCTCCTACGAGCAGTACTTC. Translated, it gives CSAVPSGRASYEQYF.